A selection of T cell receptor beta chains follows, all from one sample in a study of cytomegalovirus exposure and HLA in healthy donors. Produced via immunoSEQ multiplex PCR; TCRdb's table is partial and in-frame only. The sample holds 150,000 or so clones, roughly 79% seen once. Sequenced: PBMCs. Source of these receptors: a woman aged 40 to 50 in good health and CMV-seropositive. Both conserved end residues are part of each CDR3. The D gene is left open where the match is weak. The size entry is marked missing in some rows and otherwise reads once, few, many or a size class.

j_call clone_size v_call d_call cdr3_aa cdr3_nt
TRBJ2-7 few TRBV2 NA CASSEVGWLVEDEQYF TGTGCCAGCAGTGAAGTTGGGTGGTTGGTGGAGGACGAGCAGTACTTC
TRBJ2-5 NA TRBV18 NA CASSSKETQYF TGTGCCAGCTCGTCAAAAGAGACCCAGTACTTC
TRBJ2-1 NA TRBV7-9 NA CASSLEGRRDEQFF TGTGCCAGCAGCTTAGAAGGACGGCGGGATGAGCAGTTCTTC
TRBJ2-3 few TRBV10-3 NA CAISEVGGTDTQYF TGTGCCATCAGTGAGGTCGGTGGCACAGATACGCAGTATTTT
TRBJ2-5 NA TRBV18 NA CASSRGDIGGEPGSRPQYF TGTGCCAGCTCACGAGGTGATATTGGCGGGGAGCCTGGGTCGAGACCCCAGTACTTC
TRBJ1-5 NA TRBV6-5 TRBD1 CASSRTGKGNQPQHF TGTGCCAGCAGTCGGACAGGGAAGGGCAATCAGCCCCAGCATTTT
TRBJ2-2 NA TRBV30 NA CAWPETGNTGELFF TGTGCCTGGCCCGAGACAGGGAACACCGGGGAGCTGTTTTTT
TRBJ1-5 NA TRBV7-2 TRBD1 CASSTGTERYSNQPQHF TGTGCCAGCAGCACAGGGACAGAGAGATATAGCAATCAGCCCCAGCATTTT
TRBJ1-3 NA TRBV2 TRBD1 CASRRDRGGGNTIYF TGTGCCAGCAGGCGAGACAGGGGCGGTGGAAACACCATATATTTT
TRBJ2-1 NA TRBV5-1 NA CASSLDTTIYNEQFF TGCGCCAGCAGCTTGGACACGACTATATACAATGAGCAGTTCTTC